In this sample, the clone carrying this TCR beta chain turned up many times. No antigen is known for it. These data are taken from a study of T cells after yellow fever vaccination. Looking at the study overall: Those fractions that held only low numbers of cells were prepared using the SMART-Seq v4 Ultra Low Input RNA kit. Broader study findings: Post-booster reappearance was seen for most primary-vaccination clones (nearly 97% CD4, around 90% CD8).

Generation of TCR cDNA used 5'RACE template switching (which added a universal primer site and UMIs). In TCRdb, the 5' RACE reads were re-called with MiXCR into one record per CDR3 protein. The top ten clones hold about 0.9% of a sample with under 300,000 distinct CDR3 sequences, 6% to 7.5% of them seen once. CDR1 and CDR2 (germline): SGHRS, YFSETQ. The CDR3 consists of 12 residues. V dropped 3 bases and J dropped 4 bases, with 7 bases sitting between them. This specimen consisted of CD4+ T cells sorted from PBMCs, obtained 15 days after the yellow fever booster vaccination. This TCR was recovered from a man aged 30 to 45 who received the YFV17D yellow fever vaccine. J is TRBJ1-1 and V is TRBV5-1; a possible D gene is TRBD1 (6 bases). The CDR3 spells CASSSGVTEAFF. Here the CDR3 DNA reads TGCGCCAGCAGCTCAGGGGTCACTGAAGCTTTCTTT.